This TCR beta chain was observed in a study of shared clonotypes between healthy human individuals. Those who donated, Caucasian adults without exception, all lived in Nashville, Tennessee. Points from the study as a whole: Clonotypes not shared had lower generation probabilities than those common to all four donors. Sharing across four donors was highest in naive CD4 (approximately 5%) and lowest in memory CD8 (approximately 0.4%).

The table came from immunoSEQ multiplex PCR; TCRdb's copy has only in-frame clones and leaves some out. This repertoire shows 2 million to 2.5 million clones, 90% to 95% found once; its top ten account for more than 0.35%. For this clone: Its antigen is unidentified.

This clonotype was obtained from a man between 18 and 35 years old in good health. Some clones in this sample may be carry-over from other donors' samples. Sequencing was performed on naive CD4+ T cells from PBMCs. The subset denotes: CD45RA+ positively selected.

The CDR3 coding sequence is TGTGCCAGCAGTTTTCTCCCGGGGACGAGTGGGGCCAACGTCCTGACTTTC. Protein sequence: CASSFLPGTSGANVLTF. The V call is TRBV7-2, the J call TRBJ2-6; D is tentatively TRBD1 or TRBD2 (5 bases each). The CDR3 is 17 residues long. Per the germline V gene, CDR1 is SGHTA and CDR2 is FQGNSA. Trimming cost V 6 bases and J 3 bases, with 18 bases left between them.